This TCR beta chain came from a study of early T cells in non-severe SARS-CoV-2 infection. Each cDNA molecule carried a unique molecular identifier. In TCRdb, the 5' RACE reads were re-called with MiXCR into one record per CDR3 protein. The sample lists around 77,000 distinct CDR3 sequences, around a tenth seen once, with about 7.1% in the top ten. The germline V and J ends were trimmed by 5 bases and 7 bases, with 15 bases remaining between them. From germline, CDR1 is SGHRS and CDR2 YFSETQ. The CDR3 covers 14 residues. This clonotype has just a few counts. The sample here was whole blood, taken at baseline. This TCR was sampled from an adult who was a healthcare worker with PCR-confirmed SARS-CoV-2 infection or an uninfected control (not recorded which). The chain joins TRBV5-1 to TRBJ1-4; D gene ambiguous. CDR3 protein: CASRRAAPGEKLFF. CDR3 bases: TGCGCCAGCAGAAGGGCCGCCCCGGGTGAAAAACTGTTTTTT.